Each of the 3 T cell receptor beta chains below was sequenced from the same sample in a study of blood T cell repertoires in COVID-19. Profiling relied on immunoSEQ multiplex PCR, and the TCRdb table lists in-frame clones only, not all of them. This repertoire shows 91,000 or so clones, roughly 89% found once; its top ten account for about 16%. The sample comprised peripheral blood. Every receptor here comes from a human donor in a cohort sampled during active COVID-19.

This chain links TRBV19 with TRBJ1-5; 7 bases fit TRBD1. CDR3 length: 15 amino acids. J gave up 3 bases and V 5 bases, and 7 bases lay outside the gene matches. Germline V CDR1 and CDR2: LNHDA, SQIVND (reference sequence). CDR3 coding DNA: TGTGCCAGTAGTCGGGAGGGGGCGACCAATCAGCCCCAGCATTTT. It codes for CASSREGATNQPQHF. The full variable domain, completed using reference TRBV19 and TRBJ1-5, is DGGITQSPKYLFRKEGQNVTLSCEQNLNHDAMYWYRQDPGQGLRLIYYSQIVNDFQKGDIAEGYSVSREKKESFPLTVTSAQKNPTAFYLCASSREGATNQPQHFGDGTRLSIL.

CDR3 region: CASSVGTEAFF. The CDR3 DNA is TGTGCCAGCAGCGTCGGGACTGAAGCTTTCTTT. The V and J genes are TRBV7-9 and TRBJ1-1; D is unclear. Germline V gene sequence: CDR1 SEHNR, CDR2 FQNEAQ (reference sequence). The CDR3 is 11 amino acids. V gave up 5 bases and J gave up 5 bases, with 6 bases separating them.

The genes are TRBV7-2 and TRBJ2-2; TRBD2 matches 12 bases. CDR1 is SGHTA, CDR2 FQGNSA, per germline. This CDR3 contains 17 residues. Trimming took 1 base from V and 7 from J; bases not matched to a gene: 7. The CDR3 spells CASSLDATSGRLGELFF. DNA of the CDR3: TGTGCCAGCAGCTTAGATGCGACTAGCGGGAGACTCGGGGAGCTGTTTTTT.